This TCR beta chain was sequenced for a study of Ad26.COV2.S vaccination and SARS-CoV-2 variants. Study-wide points: Spike-specific responses of CD8+ and CD4+ T cells were reported to display substantial breadth after vaccination. Ad26.COV2.S recipients had broader spike-specific TCRs (P = 0.0014). With respect to non-spike TCR breadth, vaccine and placebo recipients were similar.

In regard to this clone: Its antigen is not identified.

Here immunoSEQ multiplex PCR was the method, and the copy in TCRdb shows in-frame clones only, minus some. Seen here are about 370,000 clones, over 75% observed once, and the top ten hold approximately 1.9%. Treatment specified: 15 to 20 received Ad26.COV2.S at low or high dose, single or two shots; about five received placebo; per-sample allocation not given. Sample collection was performed on day 63 after the first vaccine or placebo injection. The CDR3 runs 13 residues. Trimming took 2 bases from V and 3 from J, leaving 8 bases between them. This TCR was sampled from a person aged 18 to 59 who received the Ad26.COV2.S COVID-19 vaccine or a placebo. Material: peripheral blood, obtained in a trial of Ad26.COV2.S vaccine versus placebo. The rearrangement links TRBV12-3 or TRBV12-4 to TRBJ2-7; D remains unclear. CDR3 amino acids: CASSLRRGYEQYF. The DNA of the CDR3 is TGTGCCAGCAGTTTAAGGAGAGGCTACGAGCAGTACTTC.